In this sample, the clone carrying this TCR beta chain turned up many times. Combining iRepertoire HTBI primers with Arm-PCR of CDR3 regions, the authors built TCR beta libraries. TCRdb re-derived calls from the multiplex PCR reads in MiXCR, one entry per CDR3 protein. The sample carries under 250,000 distinct CDR3 sequences, around 19% recorded once. Germline CDR1 is SGHKS and CDR2 is YYEKEE (reference sequence). V lost 2 bases and J 9 bases, leaving 11 bases between the germline ends. The CDR3 contains 12 residues. These data are taken from a study of regulatory T cells in long-lasting Graves disease. As for time point: newly diagnosed GD, antithyroid drugs for less than 3 months. Construction of the TCR library relied on RNA isolated from PBMCs. The patients were drawn from one endocrinology department in Xi'an, China. This sample was also put to use in a study of T cells in Graves' hyperthyroidism and ophthalmopathy. From that paper: Those with hyperthyroidism were 18 to 65 years old, newly diagnosed, and ill for under 2 months. The HTBI set primed first-round TCR CDR3 RT-PCR. Expanded thyroid clonotypes (above 0.001) were mostly also found in blood.

This chain uses TRBV5-5 with TRBJ2-5, with D hard to call. This sequence originates from a woman aged 25-40 years with Graves disease. The sample here was peripheral blood mononuclear cells (PBMCs), taken at new diagnosis, from a patient treated with antithyroid drugs. CDR3 bases: TGTGCCAGCAGCTTAGACAACTGGGCCCAGTACTTC. Its protein product is CASSLDNWAQYF.